This T cell receptor (beta chain) appears in the sequencing data of a study of blood T cell repertoires in COVID-19. Study overall: The United States, Italy and Spain provided the acute and convalescent COVID-19 samples.

Method: immunoSEQ multiplex PCR; TCRdb's copy keeps in-frame clones and lacks some. This table has about 180,000 clones, approximately 86% appearing once. This TCR came from a man in his forties or fifties with active or convalescent COVID-19. Material for sequencing was peripheral blood.

The CDR3 region has the DNA TGTGCCAGCAGCAGTCCGGGACAGGGGGCCAACGGTAACACTGAAGCTTTCTTT. Translated: CASSSPGQGANGNTEAFF. The chain uses TRBV21-1 and TRBJ1-1; TRBD1 was called by the table and not checked on the DNA. TRBV21-1 is listed as a pseudogene. The CDR3 has 18 residues.